This T cell receptor beta chain was retrieved from a study of OX40 agonist ivuxolimab in advanced cancers. Study-level background: Clinicians treated patients with ivuxolimab, an agonistic anti-OX40 (CD134) antibody.

Profiling relied on immunoSEQ multiplex PCR, and the TCRdb table lists in-frame clones only, not all of them. The sample holds tens of thousands of clones; 80% to 95% are singletons and the top ten take roughly 0.32%. The CDR3 covers 13 residues. Germline V gene sequence: CDR1 MNHEY, CDR2 SVGAGI. Trimming removed 7 bases from V and 8 bases from J, with 17 bases in between. This clone was observed a single time. Antigen: not known. Study-wide results and caveats: Among the lowest levels of clonal expansion were found in partial responders at 0.1-3.0 mg/kg. Both blood CD4+ and CD8+ T cells showed clonal growth by week 6 at 0.1 to 3.0 mg/kg.

The chain couples TRBV6-5 to TRBJ1-2; D is uncertain. This clonotype was sampled from an adult with an advanced solid tumor such as melanoma, head and neck, liver or kidney cancer. The specimen was CD4+ or CD8+ T cells sorted from blood, collected in a trial of the OX40 agonist ivuxolimab. The CDR3 DNA sequence: TGTGCCAGCACCACCGGCGTTGATCGAGGCTACACCTTC. This codes for CASTTGVDRGYTF.